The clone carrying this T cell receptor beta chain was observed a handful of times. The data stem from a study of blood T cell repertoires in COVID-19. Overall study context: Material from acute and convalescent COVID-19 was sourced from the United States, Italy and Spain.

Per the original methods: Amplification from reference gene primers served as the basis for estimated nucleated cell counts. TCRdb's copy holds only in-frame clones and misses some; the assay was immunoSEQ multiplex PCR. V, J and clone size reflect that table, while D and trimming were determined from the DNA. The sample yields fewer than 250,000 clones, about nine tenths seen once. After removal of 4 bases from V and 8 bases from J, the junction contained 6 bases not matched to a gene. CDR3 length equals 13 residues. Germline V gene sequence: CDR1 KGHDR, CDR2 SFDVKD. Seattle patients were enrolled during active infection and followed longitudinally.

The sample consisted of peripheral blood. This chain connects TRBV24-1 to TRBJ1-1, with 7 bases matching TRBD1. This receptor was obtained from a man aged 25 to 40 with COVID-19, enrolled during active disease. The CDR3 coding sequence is TGTGCCACCAGTGACCGCCGGGGACAGGAAGCTTTCTTT. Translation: CATSDRRGQEAFF.